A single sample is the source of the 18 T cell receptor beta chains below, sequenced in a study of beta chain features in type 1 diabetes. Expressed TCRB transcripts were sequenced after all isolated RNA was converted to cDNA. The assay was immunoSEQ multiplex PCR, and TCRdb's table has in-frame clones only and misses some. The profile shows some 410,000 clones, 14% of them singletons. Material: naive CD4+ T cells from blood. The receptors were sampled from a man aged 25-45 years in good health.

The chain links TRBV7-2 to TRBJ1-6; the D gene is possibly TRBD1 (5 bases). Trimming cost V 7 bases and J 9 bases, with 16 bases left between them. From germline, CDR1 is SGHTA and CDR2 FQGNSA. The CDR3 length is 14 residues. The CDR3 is CASTAKRGVSPLHF. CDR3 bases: TGTGCCAGCACCGCTAAGCGAGGGGTTTCACCCCTCCACTTT.

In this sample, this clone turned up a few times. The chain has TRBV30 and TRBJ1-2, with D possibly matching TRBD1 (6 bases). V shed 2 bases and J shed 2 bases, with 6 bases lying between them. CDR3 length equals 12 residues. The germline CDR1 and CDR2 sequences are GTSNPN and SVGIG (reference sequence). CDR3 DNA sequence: TGTGCCTGGAGTACAGGGAACTATGGCTACACCTTC. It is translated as CAWSTGNYGYTF.

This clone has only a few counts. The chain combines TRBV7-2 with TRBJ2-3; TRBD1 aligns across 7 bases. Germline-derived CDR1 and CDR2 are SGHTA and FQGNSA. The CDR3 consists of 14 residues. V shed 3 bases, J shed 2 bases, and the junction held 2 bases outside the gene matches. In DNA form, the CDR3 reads TGTGCCAGCAGCTTTGACAGGGTCACAGATACGCAGTATTTT. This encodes CASSFDRVTDTQYF.

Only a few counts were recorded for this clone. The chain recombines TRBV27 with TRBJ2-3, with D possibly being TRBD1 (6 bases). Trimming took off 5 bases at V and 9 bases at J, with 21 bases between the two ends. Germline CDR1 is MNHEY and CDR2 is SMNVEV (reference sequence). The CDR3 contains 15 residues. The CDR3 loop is CASSPSGQGQGTQYF. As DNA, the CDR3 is TGTGCCAGCAGTCCCTCTGGTCAGGGGCAGGGGACGCAGTATTTT.

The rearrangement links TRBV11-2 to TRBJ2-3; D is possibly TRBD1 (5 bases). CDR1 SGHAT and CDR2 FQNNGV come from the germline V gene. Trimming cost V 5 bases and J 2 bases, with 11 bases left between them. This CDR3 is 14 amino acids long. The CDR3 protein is CASSLLTATDTQYF. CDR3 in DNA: TGTGCCAGCAGCCTACTGACAGCCACAGATACGCAGTATTTT.

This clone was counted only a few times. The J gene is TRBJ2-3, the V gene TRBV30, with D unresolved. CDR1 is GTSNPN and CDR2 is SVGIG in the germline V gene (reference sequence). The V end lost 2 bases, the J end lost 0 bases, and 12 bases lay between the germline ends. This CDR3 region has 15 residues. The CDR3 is CAWSFLGLSTDTQYF. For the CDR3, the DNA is TGTGCCTGGAGTTTTCTAGGCCTCAGCACAGATACGCAGTATTTT. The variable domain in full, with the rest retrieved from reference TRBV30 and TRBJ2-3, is SQTIHQWPATLVQPVGSPLSLECTVEGTSNPNLYWYRQAAGRGLQLLFYSVGIGQISSEVPQNLSASRPQDRQFILSSKKLLLSDSGFYLCAWSFLGLSTDTQYFGPGTRLTVL.

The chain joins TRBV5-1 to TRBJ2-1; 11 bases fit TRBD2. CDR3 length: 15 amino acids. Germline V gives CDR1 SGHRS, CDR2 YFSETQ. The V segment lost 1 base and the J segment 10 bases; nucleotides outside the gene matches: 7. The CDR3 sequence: CASSLWLAGGGEQFF. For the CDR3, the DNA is TGCGCCAGCAGCTTGTGGCTAGCGGGAGGAGGGGAGCAGTTCTTC.

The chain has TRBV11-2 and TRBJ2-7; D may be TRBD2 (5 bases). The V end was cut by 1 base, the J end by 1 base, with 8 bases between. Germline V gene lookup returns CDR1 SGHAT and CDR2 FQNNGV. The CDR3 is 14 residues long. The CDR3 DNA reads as TGTGCCAGCAGCTTAGTCCGGGGATCCTACGAGCAGTACTTC. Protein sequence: CASSLVRGSYEQYF.

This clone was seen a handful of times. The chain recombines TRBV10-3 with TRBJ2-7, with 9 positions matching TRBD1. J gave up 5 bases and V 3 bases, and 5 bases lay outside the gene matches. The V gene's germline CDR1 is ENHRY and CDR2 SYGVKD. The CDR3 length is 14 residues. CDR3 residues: CAISERTGDNEQYF. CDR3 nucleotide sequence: TGTGCCATCAGTGAAAGGACAGGGGATAACGAGCAGTACTTC.

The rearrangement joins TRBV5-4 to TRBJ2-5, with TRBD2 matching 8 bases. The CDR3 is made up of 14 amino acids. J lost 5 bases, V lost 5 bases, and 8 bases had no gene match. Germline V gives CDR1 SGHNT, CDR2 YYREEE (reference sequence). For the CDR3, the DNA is TGTGCCAGCAGACTTGCGGGGGGTCGGGAGACCCAGTACTTC. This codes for CASRLAGGRETQYF.

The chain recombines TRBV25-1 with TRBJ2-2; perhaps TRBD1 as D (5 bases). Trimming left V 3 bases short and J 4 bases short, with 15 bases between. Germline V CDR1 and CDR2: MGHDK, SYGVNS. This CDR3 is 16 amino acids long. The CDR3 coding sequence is TGTGCCAGCAGTGAGGTATCAGGGCTAGGCACCGGGGAGCTGTTTTTT. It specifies CASSEVSGLGTGELFF.

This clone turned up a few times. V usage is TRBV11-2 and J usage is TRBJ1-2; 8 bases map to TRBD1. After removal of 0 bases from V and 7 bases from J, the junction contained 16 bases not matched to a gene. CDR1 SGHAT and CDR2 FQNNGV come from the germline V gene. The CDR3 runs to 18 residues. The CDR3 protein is CASSLDLAMVRTGFGYTF. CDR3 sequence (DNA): TGTGCCAGCAGCTTAGATCTTGCGATGGTCAGGACAGGGTTTGGCTACACCTTC. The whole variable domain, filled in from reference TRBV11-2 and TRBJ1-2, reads EAGVAQSPRYKIIEKRQSVAFWCNPISGHATLYWYQQILGQGPKLLIQFQNNGVVDDSQLPKDRFSAERLKGVDSTLKIQPAKLEDSAVYLCASSLDLAMVRTGFGYTFGSGTRLTVV.

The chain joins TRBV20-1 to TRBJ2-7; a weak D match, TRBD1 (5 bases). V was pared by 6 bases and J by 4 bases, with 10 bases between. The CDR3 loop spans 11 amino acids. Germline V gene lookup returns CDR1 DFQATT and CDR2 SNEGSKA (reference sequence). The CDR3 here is CSAGPGYEQYF. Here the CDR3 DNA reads TGCAGTGCGGGGCCCGGGTACGAGCAGTACTTC.

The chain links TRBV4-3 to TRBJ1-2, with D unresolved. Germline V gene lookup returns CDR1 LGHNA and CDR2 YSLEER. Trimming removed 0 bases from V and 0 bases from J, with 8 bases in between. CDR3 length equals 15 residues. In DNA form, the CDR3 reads TGCGCCAGCAGCCAAGATCGTCGTGCTAACTATGGCTACACCTTC. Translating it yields CASSQDRRANYGYTF.

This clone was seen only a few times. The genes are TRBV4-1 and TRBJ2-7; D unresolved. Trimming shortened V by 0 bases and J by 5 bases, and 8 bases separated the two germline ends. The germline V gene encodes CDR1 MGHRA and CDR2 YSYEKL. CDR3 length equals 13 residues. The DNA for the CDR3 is TGCGCCAGCAGCCAAGACCTTCCGGACGAGCAGTACTTC. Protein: CASSQDLPDEQYF.

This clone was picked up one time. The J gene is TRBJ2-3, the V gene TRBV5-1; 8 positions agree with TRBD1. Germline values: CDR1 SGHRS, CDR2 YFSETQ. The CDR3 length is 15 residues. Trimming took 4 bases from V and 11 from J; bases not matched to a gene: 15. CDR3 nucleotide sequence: TGCGCCAGCAGCCATCTAAGCGGACAGGGCGAAGGGCAGTATTTT. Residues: CASSHLSGQGEGQYF.

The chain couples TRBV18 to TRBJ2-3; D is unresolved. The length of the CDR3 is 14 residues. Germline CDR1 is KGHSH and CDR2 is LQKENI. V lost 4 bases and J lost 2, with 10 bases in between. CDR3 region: CASSQSRITDTQYF. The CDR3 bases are TGTGCCAGCTCACAATCGAGGATCACAGATACGCAGTATTTT.

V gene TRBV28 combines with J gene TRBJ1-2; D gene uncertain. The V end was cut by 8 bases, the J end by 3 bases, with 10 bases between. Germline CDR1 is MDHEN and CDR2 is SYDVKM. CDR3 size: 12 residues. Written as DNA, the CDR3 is TGTGCCAGCGAGTATGGAGACTATGGCTACACCTTC. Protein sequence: CASEYGDYGYTF.